The T cell receptor beta chain under discussion was sequenced for a study of blood T cell repertoires in COVID-19 (TCRdb year 2020). Regarding the study in general: The collaborator samples originated in the United States, Italy and Spain and spanned the acute and convalescent phases of COVID-19. The material from the prospective study consisted of cDNA or gDNA derived from T cells, B-cell-depleted T cells, or PBMCs. Subjects who had been exposed to COVID-19, were actively infected with it, or had recovered from it provided the deeply sampled blood TCRbeta repertoires that made up the dataset. The repertoires were released in a freely available public database intended as a resource for research on the immune response to SARS-CoV-2. The samples were drawn from two sources: the first 160 participants of the ongoing ImmuneRACE study, and over 950 subjects contributed by 6 global collaborators. Nearly every sample came with metadata listing a de-identified subject ID, COVID-19 status, age in years and sex. Where available, HLA class I and class II types were obtained from metadata supplied by the sample provider rather than from assay-based typing.

TCRbeta CDR3 regions were amplified from genomic DNA by means of the immunoSEQ Assay, a bias-controlled multiplex PCR. The original pipeline was this. Nucleated cell counts per sample were estimated from amplification of reference gene primers within the assay. Sequence reads were collapsed and filtered to measure the absolute abundance of every unique TCRbeta CDR3 rearrangement. For each sample, productive Simpson clonality was calculated as the square root of Simpson's diversity index over productive rearrangements. TCRdb mirrors the immuneACCESS table, restricted to in-frame sequences. Some clones are absent from its copies; in checked studies, under half trace to an unresolved V gene, and the reason for the others is unknown. That table is the source of V, J and clone size, and D and trimming were worked out from the DNA. This sample comprises about 200,000 clones, around 86% of them detected only once. The top ten clones comprise around 4.7% of the sample.

Remarks on this clone: The antigen this receptor binds is unknown. One base away there is no much larger clone; base qualities are not given.

What the research found in general, with its limitations: Clinical and demographic metadata were provided uncurated, with the amount varying by source and participant.

Each collaborating institution followed its own protocols to collect whole blood in K2EDTA tubes. For TCRbeta analysis, collaborators shipped samples as frozen whole blood, isolated PBMCs, or DNA extracted from either of those sample types. Sequences ENHRY (CDR1) and SYGVKD (CDR2) are obtained from the germline V gene. Inclusive of the bounding cysteine and phenylalanine, the CDR3 is 15 residues long. Only the CDR3 DNA stays, 45 bases, in frame from base 1. The V end gives up 7 bases and the J end 2 bases, leaving 9 bases in the junction not matched to a gene. The clonotype originates from a human donor in a cohort sampled during active COVID-19. The V gene is TRBV10-3 and the J gene is TRBJ2-7; 9 central nucleotides agree with TRBD2. The sequencing sample was made of peripheral blood. In nucleotides, the sequence is TGTGCCATCACCGCGACTAGCGGAGGGACCTACGAGCAGTACTTC. Its protein product is CAITATSGGTYEQYF.